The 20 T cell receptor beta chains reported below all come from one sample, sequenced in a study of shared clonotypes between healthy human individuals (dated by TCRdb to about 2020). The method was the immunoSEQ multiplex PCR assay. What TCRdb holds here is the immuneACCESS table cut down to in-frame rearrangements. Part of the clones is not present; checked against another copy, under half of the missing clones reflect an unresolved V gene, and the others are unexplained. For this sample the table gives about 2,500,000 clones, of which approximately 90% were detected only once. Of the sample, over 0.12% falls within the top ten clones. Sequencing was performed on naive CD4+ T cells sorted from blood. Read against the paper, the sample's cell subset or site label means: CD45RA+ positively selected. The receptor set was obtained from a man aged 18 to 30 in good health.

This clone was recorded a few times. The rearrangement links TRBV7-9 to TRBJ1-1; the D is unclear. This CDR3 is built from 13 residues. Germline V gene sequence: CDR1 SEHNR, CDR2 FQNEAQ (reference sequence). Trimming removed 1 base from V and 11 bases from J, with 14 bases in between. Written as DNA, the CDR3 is TGTGCCAGCAGCTTAGAAGGGAGTTTTACTGCTTTCTTT. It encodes CASSLEGSFTAFF.

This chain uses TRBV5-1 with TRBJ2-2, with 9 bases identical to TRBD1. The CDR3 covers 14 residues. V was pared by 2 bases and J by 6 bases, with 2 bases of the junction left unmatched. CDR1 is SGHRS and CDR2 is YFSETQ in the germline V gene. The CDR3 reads CASSLRTGAGELFF. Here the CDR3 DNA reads TGCGCCAGCAGCTTAAGGACAGGGGCCGGGGAGCTGTTTTTT.

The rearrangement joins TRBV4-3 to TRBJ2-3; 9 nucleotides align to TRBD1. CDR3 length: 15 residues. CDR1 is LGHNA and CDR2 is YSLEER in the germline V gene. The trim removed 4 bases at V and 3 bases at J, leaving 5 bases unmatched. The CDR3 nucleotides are TGCGCCAGCAGCCGAGGGACAGGGAGGACAGATACGCAGTATTTT. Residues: CASSRGTGRTDTQYF.

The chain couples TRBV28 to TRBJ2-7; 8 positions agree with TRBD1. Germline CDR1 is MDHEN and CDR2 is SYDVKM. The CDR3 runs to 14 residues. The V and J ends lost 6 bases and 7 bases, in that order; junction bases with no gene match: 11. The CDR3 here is CASSPTGGSGEQYF. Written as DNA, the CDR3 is TGTGCCAGCAGCCCTACAGGGGGATCGGGTGAGCAGTACTTC.

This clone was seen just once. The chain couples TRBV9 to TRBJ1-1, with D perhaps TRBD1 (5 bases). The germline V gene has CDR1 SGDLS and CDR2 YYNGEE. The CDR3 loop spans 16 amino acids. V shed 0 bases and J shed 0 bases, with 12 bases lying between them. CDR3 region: CASSVDREGLNTEAFF. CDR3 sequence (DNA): TGTGCCAGCAGCGTAGATCGTGAGGGGTTGAACACTGAAGCTTTCTTT.

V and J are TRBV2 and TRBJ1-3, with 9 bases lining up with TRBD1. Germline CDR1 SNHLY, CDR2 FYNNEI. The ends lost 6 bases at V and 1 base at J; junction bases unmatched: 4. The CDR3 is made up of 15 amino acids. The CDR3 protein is CASRSGTGSGNTIYF. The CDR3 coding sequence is TGTGCCAGCAGGAGCGGGACAGGGTCTGGAAACACCATATATTTT.

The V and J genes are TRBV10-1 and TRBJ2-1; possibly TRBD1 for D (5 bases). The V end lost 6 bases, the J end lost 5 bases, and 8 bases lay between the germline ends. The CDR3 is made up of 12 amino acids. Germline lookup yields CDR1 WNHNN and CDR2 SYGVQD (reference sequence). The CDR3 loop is CASSSDNNEQFF. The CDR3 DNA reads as TGCGCCAGCAGCTCGGACAACAATGAGCAGTTCTTC.

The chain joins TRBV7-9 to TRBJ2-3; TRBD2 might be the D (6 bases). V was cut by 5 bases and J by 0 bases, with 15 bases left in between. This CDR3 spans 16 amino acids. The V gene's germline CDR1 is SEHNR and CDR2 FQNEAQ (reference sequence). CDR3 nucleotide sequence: TGTGCCAGCAGCCGCAATCTAGCGACTAGCACAGATACGCAGTATTTT. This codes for CASSRNLATSTDTQYF.

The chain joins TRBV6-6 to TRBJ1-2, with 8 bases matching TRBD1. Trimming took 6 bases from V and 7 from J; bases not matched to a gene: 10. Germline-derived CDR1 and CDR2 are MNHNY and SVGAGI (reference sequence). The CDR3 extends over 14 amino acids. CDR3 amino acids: CASSPDRDRAGYTF. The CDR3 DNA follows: TGTGCCAGCAGCCCGGACAGGGATCGCGCTGGCTACACCTTC.

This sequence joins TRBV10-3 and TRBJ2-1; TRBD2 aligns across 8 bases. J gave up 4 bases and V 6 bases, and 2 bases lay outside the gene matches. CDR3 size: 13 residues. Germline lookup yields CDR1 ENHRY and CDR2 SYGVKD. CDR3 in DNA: TGTGCCATCAGCACTAGCGGATACAATGAGCAGTTCTTC. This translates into CAISTSGYNEQFF.

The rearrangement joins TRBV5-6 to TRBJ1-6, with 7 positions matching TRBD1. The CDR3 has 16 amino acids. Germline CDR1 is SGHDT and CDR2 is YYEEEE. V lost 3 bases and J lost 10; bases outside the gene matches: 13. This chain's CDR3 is CASSSDAGQPLSPLHF. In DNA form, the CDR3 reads TGTGCCAGCAGCTCGGACGCGGGACAGCCGCTATCACCCCTCCACTTT.

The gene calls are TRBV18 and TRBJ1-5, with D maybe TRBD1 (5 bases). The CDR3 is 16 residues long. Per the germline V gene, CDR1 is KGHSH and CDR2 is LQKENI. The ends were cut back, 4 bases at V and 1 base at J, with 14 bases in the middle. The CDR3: CASSLGGPMSNQPQHF. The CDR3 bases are TGTGCCAGCTCACTTGGGGGACCCATGAGCAATCAGCCCCAGCATTTT. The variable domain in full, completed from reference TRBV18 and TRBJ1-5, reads NAGVMQNPRHLVRRRGQEARLRCSPMKGHSHVYWYRQLPEEGLKFMVYLQKENIIDESGMPKERFSAEFPKEGPSILRIQQVVRGDSAAYFCASSLGGPMSNQPQHFGDGTRLSIL.

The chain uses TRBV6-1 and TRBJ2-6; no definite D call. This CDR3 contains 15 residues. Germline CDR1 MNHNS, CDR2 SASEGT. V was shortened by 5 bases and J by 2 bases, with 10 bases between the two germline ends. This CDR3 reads CASSNHSPGANVLTF. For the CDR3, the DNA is TGTGCCAGCAGTAACCACAGTCCTGGGGCCAACGTCCTGACTTTC.

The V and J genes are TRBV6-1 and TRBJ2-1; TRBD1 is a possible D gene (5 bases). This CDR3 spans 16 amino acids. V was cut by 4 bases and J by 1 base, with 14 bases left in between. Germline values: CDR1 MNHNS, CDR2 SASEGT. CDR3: CASSVPRVTSYNEQFF. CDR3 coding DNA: TGTGCCAGCAGTGTCCCCAGGGTGACTTCCTACAATGAGCAGTTCTTC.

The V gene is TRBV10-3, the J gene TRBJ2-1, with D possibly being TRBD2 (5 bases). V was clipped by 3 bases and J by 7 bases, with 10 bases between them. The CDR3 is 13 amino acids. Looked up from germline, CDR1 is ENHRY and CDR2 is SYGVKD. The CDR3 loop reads CAISDNGGNEQFF. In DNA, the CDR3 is TGTGCCATCAGTGACAATGGCGGGAATGAGCAGTTCTTC.

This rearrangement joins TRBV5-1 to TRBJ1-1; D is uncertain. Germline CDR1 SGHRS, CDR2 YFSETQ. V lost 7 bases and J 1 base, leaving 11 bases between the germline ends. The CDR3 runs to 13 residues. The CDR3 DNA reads TGCGCCAGCGGTCCTGCTAGGAACACTGAAGCTTTCTTT. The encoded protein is CASGPARNTEAFF.

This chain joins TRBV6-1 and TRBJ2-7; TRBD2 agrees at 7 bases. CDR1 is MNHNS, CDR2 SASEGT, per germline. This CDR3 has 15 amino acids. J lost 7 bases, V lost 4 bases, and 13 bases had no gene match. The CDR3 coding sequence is TGTGCCAGCAGTGTGGGAGGGGCCCCCCCTCGAGAGCAGTACTTC. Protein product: CASSVGGAPPREQYF.

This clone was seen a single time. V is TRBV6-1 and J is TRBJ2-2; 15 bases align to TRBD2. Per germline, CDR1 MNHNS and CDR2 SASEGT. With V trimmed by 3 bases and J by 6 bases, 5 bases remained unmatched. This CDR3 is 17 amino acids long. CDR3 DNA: TGTGCCAGCAGTGAGGGGACTAGCGGGGGGTACGCCGGGGAGCTGTTTTTT. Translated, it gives CASSEGTSGGYAGELFF.

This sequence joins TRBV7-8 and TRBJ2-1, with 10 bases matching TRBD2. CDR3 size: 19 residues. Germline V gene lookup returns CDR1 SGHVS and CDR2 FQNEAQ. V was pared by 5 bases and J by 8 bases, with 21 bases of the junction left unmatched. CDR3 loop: CASSPMRWVAGGAADEQFF. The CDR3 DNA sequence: TGTGCCAGCAGCCCAATGAGGTGGGTAGCGGGGGGTGCGGCAGATGAGCAGTTCTTC.

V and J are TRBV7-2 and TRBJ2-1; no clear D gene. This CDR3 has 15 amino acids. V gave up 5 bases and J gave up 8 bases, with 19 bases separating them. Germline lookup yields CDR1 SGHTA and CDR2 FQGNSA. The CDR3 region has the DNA TGTGCCAGCAGCCAGTCCTTTCCGGTCCCGGATGAGCAGTTCTTC. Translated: CASSQSFPVPDEQFF.